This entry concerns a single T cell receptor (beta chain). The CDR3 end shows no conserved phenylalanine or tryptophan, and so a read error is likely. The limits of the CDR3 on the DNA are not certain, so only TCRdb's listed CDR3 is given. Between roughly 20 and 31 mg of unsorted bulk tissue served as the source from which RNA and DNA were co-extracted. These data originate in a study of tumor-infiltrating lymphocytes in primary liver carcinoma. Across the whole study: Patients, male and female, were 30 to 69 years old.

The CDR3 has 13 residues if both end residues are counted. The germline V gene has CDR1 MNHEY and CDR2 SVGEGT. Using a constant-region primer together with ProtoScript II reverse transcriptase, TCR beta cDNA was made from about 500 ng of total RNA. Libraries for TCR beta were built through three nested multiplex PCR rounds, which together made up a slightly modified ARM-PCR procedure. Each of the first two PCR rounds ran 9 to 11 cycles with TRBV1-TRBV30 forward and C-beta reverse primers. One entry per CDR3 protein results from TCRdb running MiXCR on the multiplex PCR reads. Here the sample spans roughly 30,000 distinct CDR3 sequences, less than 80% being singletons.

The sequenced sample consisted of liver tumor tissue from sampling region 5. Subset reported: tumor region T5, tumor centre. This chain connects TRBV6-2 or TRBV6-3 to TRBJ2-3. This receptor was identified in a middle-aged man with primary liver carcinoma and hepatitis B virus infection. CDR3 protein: CVSLPHSADMRYL.